The source of this T cell receptor (beta chain) is a study of blood T cell repertoires in COVID-19. The wider study: T cells, B-cell-depleted T cells, or PBMCs supplied cDNA or gDNA.

The protocol was immunoSEQ multiplex PCR, while the TCRdb copy is restricted to in-frame clones and leaves out a portion. The data contain under 450,000 clones, approximately 93% of them seen just once; the ten biggest clones take up over 0.7%. Germline V lookup: CDR1 SGHTA, CDR2 FQGNSA. This CDR3 has 16 amino acids. Trimming pared 3 bases from V and 10 bases from J, leaving 24 bases between. Participant-given clinical history determined each cohort assignment. No more than 2 weeks before study entry, exposed participants had met a case of COVID-19. The source is a woman between 40 and 55 years old who had been exposed to COVID-19. The sequenced sample was PBMCs or T cells enriched from blood (not recorded which). This chain joins TRBV7-2 and TRBJ1-1; D might be TRBD1 (5 bases). The CDR3 protein is CASSFYTSVGTRGAFF. For the CDR3, the DNA is TGTGCCAGCAGCTTTTACACTTCGGTTGGGACTCGAGGAGCTTTCTTT.